Below are 15 T cell receptor beta chains sequenced from a single sample in a study of T cells in localized non-small cell lung cancer. The repertoire was sequenced with immunoSEQ multiplex PCR; TCRdb's copy has only in-frame clones and lacks some. The sample has about 1,100 clones; roughly two fifths are singletons. The sequencing here drew on lung tumor tissue, taken before any cancer treatment. Every receptor here comes from a woman aged 35-75 years with stage I lung adenocarcinoma.

The chain recombines TRBV11-3 with TRBJ2-1; D may be TRBD1 or TRBD2 (5 bases each). V lost 0 bases, J lost 1 base, and 7 bases lay in between. The CDR3 is 15 amino acids. Germline CDR1 reads SGHNT; CDR2 reads YENEEA. The CDR3 loop is CASSLEGESYNEQFF. Here the CDR3 DNA reads TGTGCCAGCAGCTTAGAGGGGGAATCCTACAATGAGCAGTTCTTC.

DNA of the CDR3: TGTGCCAGCTCACGAGAGGAGGGGACAGCTTTCTTT. Translation: CASSREEGTAFF. The chain uses TRBV18 and TRBJ1-1, with D possibly matching TRBD1 (5 bases). The V and J ends lost 4 bases and 10 bases respectively, with 13 bases between them. The germline CDR1 and CDR2 sequences are KGHSH and LQKENI. The CDR3 has 12 amino acids.

The chain combines TRBV19 with TRBJ1-4, with D perhaps TRBD1 (5 bases). V was trimmed by 6 bases and J by 8 bases, leaving 19 bases between them. CDR3 size: 15 residues. Germline-derived CDR1 and CDR2 are LNHDA and SQIVND (reference sequence). CDR3 sequence: CASSPTGPIREKLFF. For the CDR3, the DNA is TGTGCCAGTAGCCCAACGGGACCCATAAGGGAAAAACTGTTTTTT.

In its sample, this clone was seen a few times. The chain is built from TRBV19 and TRBJ2-3; D perhaps matches TRBD1 (5 bases). The V end lost 3 bases, the J end lost 2 bases, and 15 bases lay between the germline ends. The CDR3 length is 16 residues. Germline V gene data show CDR1 as LNHDA and CDR2 as SQIVND (reference sequence). This CDR3 is CASSIGAYFPTDTQYF. The CDR3 DNA sequence: TGTGCCAGTAGTATTGGGGCCTACTTCCCCACAGATACGCAGTATTTT.

Sample share makes this clone medium-sized. The chain has TRBV11-3 and TRBJ2-7; the match to TRBD1 covers 8 bases. The trim removed 5 bases at V and 3 bases at J, leaving 6 bases unmatched. The CDR3 runs to 14 residues. Germline assignment: CDR1 SGHNT and CDR2 YENEEA. The CDR3 nucleotides read TGTGCCAGCAGCCCGGACAGGGTGGACTACGAGCAGTACTTC. Translating gives CASSPDRVDYEQYF.

V usage is TRBV18 and J usage is TRBJ2-7; weak D call: TRBD2 (5 bases). V lost 3 bases and J 5 bases, leaving 14 bases between the germline ends. The CDR3 extends over 14 amino acids. Per the germline V gene, CDR1 is KGHSH and CDR2 is LQKENI. The CDR3: CASSPGLGIDEQYF. In nucleotides, the CDR3 is TGTGCCAGCTCACCTGGACTTGGAATAGACGAGCAGTACTTC.

There are a few counts of this clone. V and J are TRBV9 and TRBJ1-1; a weak D match, TRBD1 (6 bases). Trimming cost V 5 bases and J 10 bases, with 15 bases left between them. Germline lookup yields CDR1 SGDLS and CDR2 YYNGEE. The CDR3 loop spans 12 amino acids. CDR3 in amino acids: CASSRVQGRAFF. The CDR3 bases are TGTGCCAGCAGTAGGGTCCAGGGGAGAGCTTTCTTT.

This clone occurred a few times. The V call is TRBV19, the J call TRBJ2-5; 8 positions match TRBD1. From germline, CDR1 is LNHDA and CDR2 SQIVND (reference sequence). The CDR3 length is 13 residues. Trimming removed 6 bases from V and 4 bases from J; junction bases left unmatched: 4. The CDR3, as DNA: TGTGCCAGTAGAGGACAGGGCCGAGAGACCCAGTACTTC. Translation: CASRGQGRETQYF.

This clone was counted a few times. The chain couples TRBV5-1 to TRBJ1-2; D perhaps matches TRBD1 (5 bases). V was shortened by 6 bases and J by 2 bases, with 17 bases between the two germline ends. Germline V CDR1 and CDR2: SGHRS, YFSETQ. The length of the CDR3 is 15 residues. CDR3 DNA: TGCGCCAGCACTCCCTTTGGGACTTTAAACTATGGCTACACCTTC. It is translated as CASTPFGTLNYGYTF.

This clone was counted between two and nine times. The chain is built from TRBV6-7 and TRBJ1-3; D gene unclear. TRBV6-7 is classed as an ORF, of uncertain function. CDR3 length: 12 residues. V lost 6 bases, J lost 2 bases, and 5 bases lay in between. CDR3 residues: CASSLAGNTIYF. DNA of the CDR3: TGTGCCAGCAGCTTAGCTGGAAACACCATATATTTT.

This clone was picked up a small number of times. This chain connects TRBV6-8 to TRBJ2-4, with 16 bases identical to TRBD2. The ends lost 10 bases at V and 15 bases at J; junction bases unmatched: 9. The CDR3 sequence is 13 residues long. Germline V gives CDR1 MNHGY, CDR2 SAAAGT. This CDR3 is CAIRGLAGGPPYF. Written as DNA, the CDR3 is TGTGCCATCAGGGGACTAGCGGGGGGGCCGCCGTACTTC.

A few counts support this clone. CDR3: CASSFGSANTEAFF. The CDR3 DNA follows: TGTGCCAGCAGCTTCGGCAGCGCCAACACTGAAGCTTTCTTT. V usage is TRBV11-3 and J usage is TRBJ1-1; D remains ambiguous. The ends were cut back, 3 bases at V and 2 bases at J, with 10 bases in the middle. Germline CDR1 reads SGHNT; CDR2 reads YENEEA. CDR3 length: 14 residues.

By sample share, this clone is large (0.1 to 1%). The rearrangement links TRBV9 to TRBJ2-7, with TRBD2 as a possible D gene (6 bases). The germline V gene encodes CDR1 SGDLS and CDR2 YYNGEE. This CDR3 contains 14 residues. V lost 5 bases and J 2 bases, leaving 14 bases between the germline ends. The CDR3 sequence: CASSELAGTYEQYF. CDR3 DNA sequence: TGTGCCAGCAGTGAACTCGCGGGGACCTACGAGCAGTACTTC.

The chain is built from TRBV11-3 and TRBJ1-1; weak D call: TRBD1 (5 bases). V lost 6 bases and J lost 0, with 14 bases in between. This CDR3 contains 15 residues. Germline values: CDR1 SGHNT, CDR2 YENEEA. The CDR3 reads CASSSRWGLNTEAFF. CDR3 sequence (DNA): TGTGCCAGCAGTTCCCGGTGGGGGTTGAACACTGAAGCTTTCTTT.

The rearrangement uses TRBV6-8 and TRBJ2-3; unclear D gene. From germline, CDR1 is MNHGY and CDR2 SAAAGT. V was shortened by 4 bases and J by 2 bases, with 7 bases between the two germline ends. This CDR3 comprises 13 residues. The CDR3 nucleotides read TGTGCCAGCAGTTGGGGTGACACAGATACGCAGTATTTT. It is translated as CASSWGDTDTQYF.